The clone carrying this T cell receptor (beta chain) was seen a few times. No antigen is known for it. Trimming left V 5 bases short and J 4 bases short, with 13 bases between. Germline CDR1 and CDR2: SEHNR and FQNEAQ (reference sequence). CDR3 length: 14 residues. The data are from a study of cytomegalovirus exposure and HLA in healthy donors. Background on the study: Some 85 million unique TCRs, all from HLA-typed donors, were included in an early release of the data. Study results and limitations: In most subjects, TCR beta sequences reportedly gave accurate predictions of HLA-A and HLA-B alleles.

13 Jbeta primers and 60 Vbeta primers were used for the PCR. Here immunoSEQ multiplex PCR was the method, and the copy in TCRdb shows in-frame clones only, minus some. The profile shows over 200,000 clones, 70% of them singletons. The rearrangement links TRBV7-9 to TRBJ2-3; D possibly corresponds to TRBD1 (5 bases). The TCR comes from a man aged 35-49 years in good health and CMV-seropositive. Material: PBMCs. The CDR3 DNA reads as TGTGCCAGCAGCCCACAGGTTGGGGCAGATACGCAGTATTTT. The encoded protein is CASSPQVGADTQYF.